Listed below are T cell receptor beta chains from one sample, sequenced in a study of shared clonotypes between healthy human individuals. Generated by immunoSEQ multiplex PCR, the TCRdb table keeps only in-frame clones and is missing some. The profile shows some 2,000,000 clones, 90% to 97% of them singletons. The specimen was naive CD4+ T cells sorted from blood. These receptors were taken from a man aged 18-30 years in good health. CDR3s include the opening cysteine and the closing phenylalanine or tryptophan. The D gene is left open where the match is weak. Some rows mark clone size as missing; the rest say once, few, many or name a class of expanded clone.

>-|TRBV6-1|-|TRBJ1-5
TGTGCCAGCAGTTCTCTATTACTTCAGCCCCAGCATTTT
CASSSLLLQPQHF
>-|TRBV25-1|-|TRBJ1-5
TGTGCCAGCAGCTCGACAGGAGTGCAGCCCCAGCATTTT
CASSSTGVQPQHF
>-|TRBV18|-|TRBJ2-7
TGTGCCAGCTCACGCGTGGGAGACGAGCAGTACTTC
CASSRVGDEQYF
>-|TRBV6-6|-|TRBJ2-6
TGTGCCAGCAGTTACTCGTTTTCCGGGGCCAACGTCCTGACTTTC
CASSYSFSGANVLTF
>-|TRBV19|-|TRBJ1-6
TGTGCCAGTAGTATACAGGGCTCACTGGGGTCACCCCTCCACTTT
CASSIQGSLGSPLHF
>-|TRBV9|TRBD2|TRBJ2-1
TGTGCCAGCAGCGTTACCGGGACTAGCGGGTACAATGAGCAGTTCTTC
CASSVTGTSGYNEQFF
>-|TRBV5-6|-|TRBJ2-5
TGTGCCAGCAGCGCCTATTGGAACGGGGGCCCCGATATCAGGGCCCAGTACTTC
CASSAYWNGGPDIRAQYF
>-|TRBV5-4|TRBD2|TRBJ2-5
TGTGCCAGCAGCTTGTTCCGACTAGCGGGGGGGCTAGAGACCCAGTACTTC
CASSLFRLAGGLETQYF
>once|TRBV28|-|TRBJ1-1
TGTGCCAGCAGCCCCGGGGGGCGACTGAAGAAGTGGACTGAAGCTTTCTTT
CASSPGGRLKKWTEAFF
>-|TRBV9|TRBD1|TRBJ2-7
TGTGCCAGCAGCGCCCGGGACAGAATGGGCGAGCAGTACTTC
CASSARDRMGEQYF
>-|TRBV5-6|-|TRBJ1-2
TGTGCCAGCAGCGTGGATCAGGCGATCTATGGCTACACCTTC
CASSVDQAIYGYTF
>-|TRBV7-9|-|TRBJ2-1
TGTGCCAGCAGCTTAGCCCACACCATGTACAATGAGCAGTTCTTC
CASSLAHTMYNEQFF
>-|TRBV6-5|TRBD1|TRBJ2-3
TGTGCCAGCAGACGGGACAGTTTAGAGGCAGATACGCAGTATTTT
CASRRDSLEADTQYF
>-|TRBV11-3|TRBD1|TRBJ2-5
TGTGCCAGCAGCTTCGGACAGGGGGCAGAGACCCAGTACTTC
CASSFGQGAETQYF
>once|TRBV19|TRBD1|TRBJ1-2
TGTGCCAGTAGTATAGGACAGGGGATTCGAGGCTACACCTTC
CASSIGQGIRGYTF
>-|TRBV2|-|TRBJ2-7
TGTGCCAGCAGTGTGAGGGGCCCCTTTGGCTGGAGAGAGAGCTCCTACGAGCAGTACTTC
CASSVRGPFGWRESSYEQYF
>-|TRBV19|-|TRBJ2-3
TGTGCCAGTACCCCGGACGGTAGCACAGATACGCAGTATTTT
CASTPDGSTDTQYF
>-|TRBV28|-|TRBJ1-5
TGTGCCAGCAGTTTCCAGGGTGGTAAGGGCAATCAGCCCCAGCATTTT
CASSFQGGKGNQPQHF
>-|TRBV5-3|-|TRBJ2-5
TGTGCCAGAAGCTTGGCGGCAGGGCTAGAGACCCAGTACTTC
CARSLAAGLETQYF
>-|TRBV19|-|TRBJ2-5
TGTGCCAGTAGCCGGGACCTAGCTCCGAAAGAGACCCAGTACTTC
CASSRDLAPKETQYF
>once|TRBV9|TRBD2|TRBJ2-5
TGTGCCAGCAGCGTAGCGGGGGGGCCTACCGAGACCCAGTACTTC
CASSVAGGPTETQYF
>-|TRBV30|-|TRBJ1-3
TGTGCCTGGAGTGTTGGCAGGGCCCTAAACACCATATATTTT
CAWSVGRALNTIYF
>-|TRBV4-1|TRBD1|TRBJ1-2
TGCGCCAGCAGCCCCAGACAGGGGGCGTCCTATGGCTACACCTTC
CASSPRQGASYGYTF
>-|TRBV7-6|-|TRBJ1-2
TGTGCCAGCAGCTTAGGCGAAGGGCAAGGCTATGGCTACACCTTC
CASSLGEGQGYGYTF
>-|TRBV5-1|-|TRBJ2-2
TGCGCCAGCAGCCCGGCGAGGGGAGACACCGGGGAGCTGTTTTTT
CASSPARGDTGELFF
>-|TRBV6-5|-|TRBJ1-3
TGTGCCAGCAGTTACGGGGAAGTAGGTTCTGGAAACACCATATATTTT
CASSYGEVGSGNTIYF
>-|TRBV30|-|TRBJ1-6
TGTGCCTGGAGTGTTCAGATGGGTTCACCCCTCCACTTT
CAWSVQMGSPLHF
>-|TRBV28|-|TRBJ2-3
TGTGCCAGCAGTTTAAGGGTCATCACAGATACGCAGTATTTT
CASSLRVITDTQYF
>-|TRBV10-3|TRBD1|TRBJ1-5
TGTGCCATCAGGGCAGGGGGCGCGAATCAGCCCCAGCATTTT
CAIRAGGANQPQHF
>-|TRBV25-1|-|TRBJ2-3
TGTGCCAGAACCTCGGACGCTTCGAGCACAGATACGCAGTATTTT
CARTSDASSTDTQYF
>few|TRBV29-1|TRBD1|TRBJ2-7
TGCAGCGTTGAGGGACAGACCTACGAGCAGTACTTC
CSVEGQTYEQYF
>-|TRBV5-1|TRBD1|TRBJ2-1
TGCGCCAGCAGGTTGGGACAGGGGATCTACAATGAGCAGTTCTTC
CASRLGQGIYNEQFF
>-|TRBV19|TRBD1|TRBJ2-3
TGTGCCAGTAGTAAGGGACAGGGTAGGGGCACAGATACGCAGTATTTT
CASSKGQGRGTDTQYF
>-|TRBV6-5|-|TRBJ1-1
TGTGCCAGCAGTTACTCCTCGGGGGGAACTGAAGCTTTCTTT
CASSYSSGGTEAFF
>many|TRBV29-1|-|TRBJ2-7
TGCAGCGTTGAAGCCGGGACACATTTTTACGAGCAGTACTTC
CSVEAGTHFYEQYF
>-|TRBV28|-|TRBJ2-3
TGTGCCAGCAATGGCCGGTCGGGAGAGGTGGATACGCAGTATTTT
CASNGRSGEVDTQYF
>-|TRBV28|-|TRBJ2-7
TGTGCCAGCAGTTTCGAGGCGACGAGCTCCTACGAGCAGTACTTC
CASSFEATSSYEQYF
>once|TRBV5-1|-|TRBJ1-4
TGCGCCAGCAGCTTGAACGTAGATGAAAAACTGTTTTTT
CASSLNVDEKLFF
>-|TRBV30|TRBD1|TRBJ1-3
TGTGCCTGGAGTCAGGGGGCGCCTGGAAACACCATATATTTT
CAWSQGAPGNTIYF
>-|TRBV5-1|TRBD1|TRBJ1-4
TGCGCCAGCAGCCCGATACAGGGGGCATATGAAAAACTGTTTTTT
CASSPIQGAYEKLFF
>-|TRBV19|-|TRBJ2-5
TGTGCCAGTAGTCGCGCTCTGGGGGAGACCCAGTACTTC
CASSRALGETQYF
>-|TRBV7-2|-|TRBJ1-1
TGTGCCAGCAGCTTAGTTGGGGGGTCGGTGAACACTGAAGCTTTCTTT
CASSLVGGSVNTEAFF
>-|TRBV28|-|TRBJ2-7
TGTGCCAGCAGGACTCTCTCCTACGAGCAGTACTTC
CASRTLSYEQYF
>-|TRBV5-1|-|TRBJ1-1
TGCGCCAGCAGCCTCGGGGCCCCTAACACTGAAGCTTTCTTT
CASSLGAPNTEAFF
>once|TRBV4-2|TRBD1|TRBJ1-2
TGTGCCAGCAGCCAAGATGTCCTCCGGACAGGGTATGGCTACACCTTC
CASSQDVLRTGYGYTF
>-|TRBV11-3|-|TRBJ2-5
TGTGCCAGCAGCTTAGGGCGTGGAGAGACCCAGTACTTC
CASSLGRGETQYF
>-|TRBV30|-|TRBJ2-5
TGTGCCTGGGCGGGACAGACGGGAAAGACCCAGTACTTC
CAWAGQTGKTQYF
>-|TRBV7-9|TRBD2|TRBJ2-1
TGTGCCAGCAGAATAGCGGGAGCCGGCTCCTACAATGAGCAGTTCTTC
CASRIAGAGSYNEQFF
>-|TRBV6-1|TRBD1|TRBJ1-3
TGTGCCAGCAGTGATAGCACAGGGGCTGGAAACACCATATATTTT
CASSDSTGAGNTIYF
>-|TRBV4-1|TRBD2|TRBJ2-7
TGCGCCAGCAGGAATCCTACTAGCGGGGACTACGAGCAGTACTTC
CASRNPTSGDYEQYF
>once|TRBV5-1|-|TRBJ2-7
TGCGCCAGCAGCTTGGAGGGCGCCGGTTCCTACGAGCAGTACTTC
CASSLEGAGSYEQYF
>-|TRBV11-2|-|TRBJ2-5
TGTGCCAGCCGGTTCGCAGGGGAAGAGACCCAGTACTTC
CASRFAGEETQYF
>-|TRBV5-4|-|TRBJ2-1
TGTGCCAGCGGCGGGGACGCCGGCGGCAATGAGCAGTTCTTC
CASGGDAGGNEQFF
>-|TRBV5-1|-|TRBJ1-1
TGCGCCAGCAGCTTGAGTGCGGGGTACGGGACTGAAGCTTTCTTT
CASSLSAGYGTEAFF
>-|TRBV28|TRBD1|TRBJ1-6
TGTGCCAGCAGCCCCCGGGACAGGGCCTCCCGACCCCTCCACTTT
CASSPRDRASRPLHF